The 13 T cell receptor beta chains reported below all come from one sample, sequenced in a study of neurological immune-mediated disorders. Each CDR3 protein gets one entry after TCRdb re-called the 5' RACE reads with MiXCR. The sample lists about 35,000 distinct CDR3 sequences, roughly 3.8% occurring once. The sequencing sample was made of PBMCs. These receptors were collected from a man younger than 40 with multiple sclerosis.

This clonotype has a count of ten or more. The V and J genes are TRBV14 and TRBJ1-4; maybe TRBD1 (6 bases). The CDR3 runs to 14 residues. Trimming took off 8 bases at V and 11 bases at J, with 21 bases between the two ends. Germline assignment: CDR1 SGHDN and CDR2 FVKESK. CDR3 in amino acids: CASGPTGVSVKLFF. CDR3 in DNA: TGTGCCAGCGGCCCGACAGGAGTTTCAGTCAAACTGTTTTTT.

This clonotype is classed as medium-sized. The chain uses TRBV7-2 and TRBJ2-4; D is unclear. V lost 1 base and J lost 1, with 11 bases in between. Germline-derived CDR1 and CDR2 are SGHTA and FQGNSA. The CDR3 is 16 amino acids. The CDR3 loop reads CASSLEAGQAKNIQYF. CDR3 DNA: TGTGCCAGCAGCTTAGAGGCAGGCCAGGCCAAAAACATTCAGTACTTC.

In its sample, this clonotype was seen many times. In DNA, the CDR3 is TGTGCCAGCAGTATACAGGGGGGAGATACGCAGTATTTT. Amino acids: CASSIQGGDTQYF. J is TRBJ2-3 and V is TRBV12-3 or TRBV12-4, with 8 bases identical to TRBD1. CDR3 length: 13 residues. The junction had 3 bases not matched to a gene; V was cut back by 5 bases and J by 5 bases.

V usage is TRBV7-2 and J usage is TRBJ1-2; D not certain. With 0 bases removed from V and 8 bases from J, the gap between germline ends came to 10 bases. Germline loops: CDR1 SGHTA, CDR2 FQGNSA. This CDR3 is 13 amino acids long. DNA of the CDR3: TGTGCCAGCAGCTTAGCGGGTCTTGGCGGCTACACCTTC. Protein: CASSLAGLGGYTF.

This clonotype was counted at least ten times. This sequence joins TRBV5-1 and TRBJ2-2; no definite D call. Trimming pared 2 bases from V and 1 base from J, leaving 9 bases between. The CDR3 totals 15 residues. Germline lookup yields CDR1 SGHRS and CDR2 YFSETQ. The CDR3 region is CASSLGLQNTGELFF. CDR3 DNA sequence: TGCGCCAGCAGCTTAGGGCTACAGAACACCGGGGAGCTGTTTTTT.

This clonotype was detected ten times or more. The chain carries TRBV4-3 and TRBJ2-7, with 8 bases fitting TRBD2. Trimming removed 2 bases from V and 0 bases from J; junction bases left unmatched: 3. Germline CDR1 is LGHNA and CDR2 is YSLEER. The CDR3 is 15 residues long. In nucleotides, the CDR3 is TGCGCCAGCAGCCAACGACTAGCGACCTCCTACGAGCAGTACTTC. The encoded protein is CASSQRLATSYEQYF.

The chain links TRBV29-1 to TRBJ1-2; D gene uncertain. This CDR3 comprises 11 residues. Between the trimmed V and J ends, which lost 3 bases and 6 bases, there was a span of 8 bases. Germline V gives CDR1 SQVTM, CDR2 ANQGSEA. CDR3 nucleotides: TGCAGCGTTGATGAGGGCCATGGCTACACCTTC. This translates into CSVDEGHGYTF.

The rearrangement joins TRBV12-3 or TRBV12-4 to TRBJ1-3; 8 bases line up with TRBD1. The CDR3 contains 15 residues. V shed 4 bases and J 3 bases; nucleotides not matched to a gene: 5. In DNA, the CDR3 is TGTGCCAGCAGTTCAGGGGGCGCGGGTGGAAACACCATATATTTT. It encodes CASSSGGAGGNTIYF.

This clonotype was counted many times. CDR3 amino acids: CASSLPGAGELFF. CDR3 DNA sequence: TGTGCCAGCAGCCTGCCGGGGGCCGGGGAGCTGTTTTTT. The rearrangement uses TRBV12-3 or TRBV12-4 and TRBJ2-2, with D possibly matching TRBD2 (6 bases). V gave up 6 bases and J gave up 6 bases, with 11 bases separating them. The CDR3 contains 13 residues.

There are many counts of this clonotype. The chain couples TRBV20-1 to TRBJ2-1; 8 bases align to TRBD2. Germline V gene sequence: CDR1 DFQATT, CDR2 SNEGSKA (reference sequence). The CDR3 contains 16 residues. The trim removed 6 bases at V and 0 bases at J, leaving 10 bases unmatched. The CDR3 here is CSAPRGGPSSYNEQFF. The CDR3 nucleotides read TGCAGTGCGCCCCGCGGGGGGCCCTCCTCCTACAATGAGCAGTTCTTC.

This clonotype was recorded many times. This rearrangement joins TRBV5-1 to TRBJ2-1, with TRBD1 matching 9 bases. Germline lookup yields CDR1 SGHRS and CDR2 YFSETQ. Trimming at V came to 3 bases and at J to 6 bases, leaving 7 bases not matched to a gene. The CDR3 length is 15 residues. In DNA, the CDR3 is TGCGCCAGCAGCTCCCCGGGACAGGGTGGCAATGAGCAGTTCTTC. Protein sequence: CASSSPGQGGNEQFF.

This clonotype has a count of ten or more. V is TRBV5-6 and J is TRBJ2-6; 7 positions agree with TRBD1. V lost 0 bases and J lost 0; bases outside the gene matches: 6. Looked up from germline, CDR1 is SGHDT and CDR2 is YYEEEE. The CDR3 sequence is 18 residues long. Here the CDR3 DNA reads TGTGCCAGCAGCTTGGGAGGGGGCAGTCCCTCTGGGGCCAACGTCCTGACTTTC. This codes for CASSLGGGSPSGANVLTF.

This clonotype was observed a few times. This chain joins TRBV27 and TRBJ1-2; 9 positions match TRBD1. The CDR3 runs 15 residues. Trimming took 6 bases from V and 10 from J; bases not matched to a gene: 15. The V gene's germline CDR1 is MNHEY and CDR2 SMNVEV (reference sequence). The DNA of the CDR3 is TGTGCCAGCAGGCCATTACAGGGGGCGCGAAGGACCTACACCTTC. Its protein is CASRPLQGARRTYTF.